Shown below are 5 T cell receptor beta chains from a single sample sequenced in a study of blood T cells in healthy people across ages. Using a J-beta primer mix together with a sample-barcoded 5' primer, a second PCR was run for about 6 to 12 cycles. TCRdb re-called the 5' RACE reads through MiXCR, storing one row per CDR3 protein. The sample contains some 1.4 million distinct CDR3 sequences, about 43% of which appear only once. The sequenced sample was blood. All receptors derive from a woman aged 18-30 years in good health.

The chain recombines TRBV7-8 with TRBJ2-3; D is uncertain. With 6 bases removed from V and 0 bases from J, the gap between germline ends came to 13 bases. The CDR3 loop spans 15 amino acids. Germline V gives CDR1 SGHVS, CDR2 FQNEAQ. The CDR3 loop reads CASRPKAASTDTQYF. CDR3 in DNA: TGTGCCAGCAGACCGAAAGCCGCTAGCACAGATACGCAGTATTTT. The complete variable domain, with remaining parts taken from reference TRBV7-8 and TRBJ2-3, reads GAGVSQSPRYKVAKRGQDVALRCDPISGHVSLFWYQQALGQGPEFLTYFQNEAQLDKSGLPSDRFFAERPEGSVSTLKIQRTQQEDSAVYLCASRPKAASTDTQYFGPGTRLTVL.

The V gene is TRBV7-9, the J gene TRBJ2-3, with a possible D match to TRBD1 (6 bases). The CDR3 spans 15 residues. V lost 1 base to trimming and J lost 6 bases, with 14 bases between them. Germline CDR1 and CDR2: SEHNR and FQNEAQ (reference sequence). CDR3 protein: CASSLVQGPRDTQYF. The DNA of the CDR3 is TGTGCCAGCAGCTTAGTTCAGGGGCCGAGGGATACGCAGTATTTT.

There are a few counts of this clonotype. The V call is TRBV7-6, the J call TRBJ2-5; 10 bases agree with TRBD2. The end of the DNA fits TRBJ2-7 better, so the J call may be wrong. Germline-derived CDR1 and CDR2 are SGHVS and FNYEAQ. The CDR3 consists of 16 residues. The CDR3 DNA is TGTGCCAGCAGCTTATTTGAACTAGCGGGAAGCGACGAGCAGTACTTC. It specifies CASSLFELAGSDEQYF.

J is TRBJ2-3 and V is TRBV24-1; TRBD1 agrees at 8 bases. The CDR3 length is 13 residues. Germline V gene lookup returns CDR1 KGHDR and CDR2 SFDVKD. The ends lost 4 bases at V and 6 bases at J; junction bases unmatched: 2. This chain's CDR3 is CATSETGVDTQYF. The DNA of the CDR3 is TGTGCCACCAGTGAGACAGGGGTGGATACGCAGTATTTT.

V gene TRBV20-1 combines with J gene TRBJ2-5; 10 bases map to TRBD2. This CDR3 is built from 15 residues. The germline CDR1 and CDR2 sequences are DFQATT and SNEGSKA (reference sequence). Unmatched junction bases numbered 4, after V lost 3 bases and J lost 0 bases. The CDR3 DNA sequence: TGCAGTGCTAGGCCCAGCGGGAGGGACCAAGAGACCCAGTACTTC. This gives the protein CSARPSGRDQETQYF.